What follows are 24 T cell receptor beta chains derived from one specimen sequenced in a study of cytomegalovirus exposure and HLA in healthy donors. Primers for the PCR totalled 60 Vbeta and 13 Jbeta. Clones were read by immunoSEQ multiplex PCR, and TCRdb kept only the in-frame ones, dropping some. The sample yields 100,000 to 150,000 clones, over 70% seen once. Material: PBMCs. The receptors stem from a woman aged 50 to 65 in good health and CMV-seronegative.

This clone appeared a few times. The chain joins TRBV30 to TRBJ1-2; 7 bases are shared with TRBD1. Germline CDR1 reads GTSNPN; CDR2 reads SVGIG (reference sequence). The CDR3 runs 11 residues. V gave up 5 bases and J gave up 6 bases; unmatched junction bases: 3. The CDR3 DNA follows: TGTGCCTGGTCGACAGGGCATGGCTACACCTTC. This sequence encodes CAWSTGHGYTF. The variable domain in full, completed from reference TRBV30 and TRBJ1-2, reads SQTIHQWPATLVQPVGSPLSLECTVEGTSNPNLYWYRQAAGRGLQLLFYSVGIGQISSEVPQNLSASRPQDRQFILSSKKLLLSDSGFYLCAWSTGHGYTFGSGTRLTVV.

This chain links TRBV4-1 with TRBJ1-4; D is possibly TRBD1 (6 bases). This CDR3 comprises 13 residues. V gave up 4 bases and J gave up 8 bases, with 11 bases separating them. Germline loops: CDR1 MGHRA, CDR2 YSYEKL. CDR3 coding DNA: TGCGCCAGCAGCCTCCCGGACAGCGAAAAACTGTTTTTT. Translation: CASSLPDSEKLFF.

This clone occurred a few times. The CDR3 region has the DNA TGTGCCAGCAGCGTAGGCCAACAACGAAAACTGTTTTTT. This gives the protein CASSVGQQRKLFF. The chain joins TRBV9 to TRBJ1-4; D is uncertain. Germline V gene data show CDR1 as SGDLS and CDR2 as YYNGEE. The V and J ends lost 0 bases and 10 bases respectively, with 10 bases between them. The CDR3 length is 13 residues.

The chain uses TRBV7-9 and TRBJ1-1; 7 bases align to TRBD1. V dropped 5 bases and J dropped 7; count of bases not matched to a gene: 4. The CDR3 extends over 12 amino acids. From germline, CDR1 is SEHNR and CDR2 FQNEAQ (reference sequence). CDR3 region: CASSGGTVEAFF. The DNA of the CDR3 is TGTGCCAGCAGCGGCGGGACAGTTGAAGCTTTCTTT.

J is TRBJ2-3 and V is TRBV5-1, with TRBD2 matching 7 bases. The V and J ends lost 3 bases and 3 bases, in that order; junction bases with no gene match: 7. Germline V gives CDR1 SGHRS, CDR2 YFSETQ. The CDR3 has 15 residues. The CDR3: CASSSQTSATDTQYF. CDR3 sequence (DNA): TGCGCCAGCAGCTCCCAAACTAGCGCTACAGATACGCAGTATTTT.

This chain uses TRBV6-1 with TRBJ2-5; perhaps TRBD1 as D (5 bases). This CDR3 contains 13 residues. V lost 4 bases, J lost 1 base, and 7 bases lay in between. Germline loops: CDR1 MNHNS, CDR2 SASEGT. CDR3 protein: CASSGQSQETQYF. The CDR3, as DNA: TGTGCCAGCAGTGGACAGTCCCAAGAGACCCAGTACTTC.

The rearrangement uses TRBV19 and TRBJ1-5, with D possibly being TRBD1 (5 bases). CDR3 size: 15 residues. V lost 5 bases, J lost 1 base, and 12 bases lay in between. Germline V gives CDR1 LNHDA, CDR2 SQIVND (reference sequence). Written as DNA, the CDR3 is TGTGCCAGTAGTTTCTCGGACATCAGCAATCAGCCCCAGCATTTT. Translated: CASSFSDISNQPQHF.

The chain links TRBV4-3 to TRBJ2-1, with 7 bases lining up with TRBD1. Germline assignment: CDR1 LGHNA and CDR2 YSLEER. With 4 bases clipped from V and 3 bases from J, the junction kept 0 bases outside the gene matches. The CDR3 runs to 13 residues. CDR3 DNA sequence: TGCGCCAGCAGCCGGGACAGCTACAATGAGCAGTTCTTC. Protein: CASSRDSYNEQFF.

This chain joins TRBV7-9 and TRBJ2-3, with a tentative D call TRBD2 (7 bases). CDR1 SEHNR and CDR2 FQNEAQ come from the germline V gene (reference sequence). V lost 5 bases, J lost 0 bases, and 18 bases lay in between. There are 17 residues in the CDR3. The CDR3 DNA is TGTGCCAGCAGCACGCGGGGGCCGCGTCCTAGCACAGATACGCAGTATTTT. The encoded protein is CASSTRGPRPSTDTQYF.

The chain combines TRBV7-6 with TRBJ2-7, with D perhaps matching TRBD1 (6 bases). V was clipped by 5 bases and J by 1 base, with 12 bases between them. Germline CDR1 reads SGHVS; CDR2 reads FNYEAQ. The CDR3 has 14 residues. The CDR3 region is CASSAGTQSYEQYF. In DNA, the CDR3 is TGTGCCAGCAGCGCAGGGACACAGTCCTACGAGCAGTACTTC.

The gene calls are TRBV18 and TRBJ1-1; possibly TRBD1 for D (6 bases). The CDR3 contains 14 residues. Germline values: CDR1 KGHSH, CDR2 LQKENI. Trimming shortened V by 4 bases and J by 9 bases, and 18 bases separated the two germline ends. In DNA form, the CDR3 reads TGTGCCAGCTCACGCCGGGACATCGAGACTCAAGCTTTCTTT. This gives the protein CASSRRDIETQAFF.

The chain employs TRBV7-6 and TRBJ1-4; no definite D call. This CDR3 is built from 11 residues. The germline CDR1 and CDR2 sequences are SGHVS and FNYEAQ. V was shortened by 5 bases and J by 8 bases, with 6 bases between the two germline ends. The CDR3 here is CASSRGEKLFF. The CDR3 coding sequence is TGTGCCAGCAGCCGGGGAGAAAAACTGTTTTTT.

V and J are TRBV4-1 and TRBJ2-5; D is ambiguous. The better agreement between TRBJ2-7 and the DNA end casts doubt on the J call. CDR1 and CDR2 (germline): MGHRA, YSYEKL. The CDR3 is made up of 13 amino acids. As DNA, the CDR3 is TGCGCCAGCAGCCTAAAGGATAACTACGAGCAGTACTTC. This sequence encodes CASSLKDNYEQYF.

The chain couples TRBV11-2 to TRBJ2-1; 15 bases are a match to TRBD2. The CDR3 totals 17 residues. From germline, CDR1 is SGHAT and CDR2 FQNNGV. With 5 bases clipped from V and 5 bases from J, the junction kept 7 bases outside the gene matches. The DNA for the CDR3 is TGTGCCAGCAGCCCCGGGACTAGCGGGAGGTATAACAATGAGCAGTTCTTC. This gives the protein CASSPGTSGRYNNEQFF.

The J gene is TRBJ2-7, the V gene TRBV28, with D possibly TRBD1 on 6 matching bases. The V end was cut by 6 bases, the J end by 4 bases, with 16 bases between. Germline CDR1 is MDHEN and CDR2 is SYDVKM. This CDR3 spans 14 amino acids. The CDR3: CASRPLLDRYEQYF. The CDR3 nucleotides are TGTGCCAGCAGACCCCTCCTGGACAGATACGAGCAGTACTTC.

The chain carries TRBV30 and TRBJ1-5, with D possibly being TRBD1 (5 bases). The CDR3 runs to 13 residues. V lost 0 bases to trimming and J lost 6 bases, with 9 bases between them. Germline CDR1 GTSNPN, CDR2 SVGIG (reference sequence). CDR3 region: CAWSVRVGQPQHF. CDR3 DNA sequence: TGTGCCTGGAGTGTCAGGGTGGGTCAGCCCCAGCATTTT.

The genes are TRBV16 and TRBJ2-7, with D perhaps matching TRBD1 (5 bases). Trimming pared 2 bases from V and 2 bases from J, leaving 13 bases between. Germline CDR1 reads KGHSY; CDR2 reads FQNENV. The CDR3 has 15 residues. The CDR3 region is CASSQILDKTYEQYF. CDR3 sequence (DNA): TGTGCCAGCAGCCAAATCCTGGACAAGACCTACGAGCAGTACTTC.

In this sample, this clone turned up a few times. J is TRBJ1-1 and V is TRBV19; 7 bases align to TRBD1. The germline CDR1 and CDR2 sequences are LNHDA and SQIVND (reference sequence). The CDR3 sequence is 14 residues long. Unmatched junction bases numbered 7, after V lost 7 bases and J lost 2 bases. CDR3 sequence reads: CASNFRGSNTEAFF. The CDR3 coding sequence is TGTGCCAGTAATTTCAGGGGGAGTAACACTGAAGCTTTCTTT.

The chain recombines TRBV9 with TRBJ1-2, with D possibly matching TRBD1 (5 bases). This CDR3 is built from 14 residues. From germline, CDR1 is SGDLS and CDR2 YYNGEE. V gave up 0 bases and J gave up 8 bases, with 14 bases separating them. This CDR3 reads CASSVDFGGVGYTF. Written as DNA, the CDR3 is TGTGCCAGCAGCGTAGATTTCGGGGGGGTAGGCTACACCTTC.

The V gene is TRBV30, the J gene TRBJ2-1; D call uncertain. The germline V gene encodes CDR1 GTSNPN and CDR2 SVGIG (reference sequence). This CDR3 spans 14 amino acids. V was trimmed by 3 bases and J by 2 bases, leaving 11 bases between them. The CDR3 DNA reads TGTGCCTGGAGGGCCGCCGAAACCTACAATGAGCAGTTCTTC. The encoded protein is CAWRAAETYNEQFF.

The J gene is TRBJ1-4, the V gene TRBV6-4; 9 bases are a match to TRBD1. Germline CDR1 is MRHNA and CDR2 is SNTAGT. The CDR3 length is 19 residues. With V trimmed by 3 bases and J by 11 bases, 22 bases remained unmatched. This CDR3 is CASSDFRDRDMLPLEKLFF. CDR3 DNA sequence: TGTGCCAGCAGTGATTTTCGGGACAGGGACATGTTGCCCCTCGAGAAACTGTTTTTT.

This chain joins TRBV2 and TRBJ2-5; D gene ambiguous. Germline V gene sequence: CDR1 SNHLY, CDR2 FYNNEI. The germline V and J ends were trimmed by 4 bases and 2 bases, with 8 bases remaining between them. There are 13 residues in the CDR3. The CDR3 region has the DNA TGTGCCAGCAGTGTGGTCAGACAAGAGACCCAGTACTTC. This translates into CASSVVRQETQYF. Full variable domain (remainder filled in from reference TRBV2 and TRBJ2-5): EPEVTQTPSHQVTQMGQEVILRCVPISNHLYFYWYRQILGQKVEFLVSFYNNEISEKSEIFDDQFSVERPDGSNFTLKIRSTKLEDSAMYFCASSVVRQETQYFGPGTRLLVL.

The sample holds a few counts of this clone. This chain joins TRBV4-2 and TRBJ2-3; 9 bases are shared with TRBD2. The CDR3 covers 18 residues. Germline values: CDR1 LGHNA, CDR2 YNFKEQ. After removal of 6 bases from V and 5 bases from J, the junction contained 18 bases not matched to a gene. DNA of the CDR3: TGTGCCAGCAGTCGGGTAGGGGGGCTAGCGGGGCGGGAAGATACGCAGTATTTT. Its translation is CASSRVGGLAGREDTQYF.

The rearrangement joins TRBV9 to TRBJ2-1; D might be TRBD2 (6 bases). The CDR3 sequence is 17 residues long. V was shortened by 0 bases and J by 0 bases, with 13 bases between the two germline ends. Germline CDR1 reads SGDLS; CDR2 reads YYNGEE. CDR3 nucleotide sequence: TGTGCCAGCAGCGTAGAGGGACTTATAACCTCCTACAATGAGCAGTTCTTC. This codes for CASSVEGLITSYNEQFF.